The TCR beta chain under discussion was sequenced for a study of cytomegalovirus exposure and HLA in healthy donors. Primers: 60 Vbeta forward and 13 Jbeta reverse. Per the original data handling: Approximately 11 million shared chains were among approximately 87 million unique TCR beta chains counted in a later analysis. The protocol was immunoSEQ multiplex PCR, while the TCRdb copy is restricted to in-frame clones and leaves out a portion. D and trimming were read from the DNA, whereas the V and J calls and clone size are those reported in that table. The data show 150,000 or so clones, 70% to 80% seen once. Donors had nominal health at sampling but likely had unrecorded immune exposures. Between the trimmed V and J ends, which lost 6 bases and 3 bases, there was a span of 12 bases. CDR1 and CDR2 from the germline V gene are SNHLY and FYNNEI. The CDR3 totals 14 residues. Points from the study as a whole: Later work found most CMV-associated TCR beta chains apparently HLA-restricted.

Of note for this clone: The target antigen is unknown.

The TCR comes from a man aged 40-50 years in good health and CMV-seronegative. Sequencing input: PBMCs. The rearrangement joins TRBV2 to TRBJ1-5, with D hard to call. CDR3 bases: TGTGCCAGCAGCGGCGGGAGTCTCAATCAGCCCCAGCATTTT. Protein sequence: CASSGGSLNQPQHF.